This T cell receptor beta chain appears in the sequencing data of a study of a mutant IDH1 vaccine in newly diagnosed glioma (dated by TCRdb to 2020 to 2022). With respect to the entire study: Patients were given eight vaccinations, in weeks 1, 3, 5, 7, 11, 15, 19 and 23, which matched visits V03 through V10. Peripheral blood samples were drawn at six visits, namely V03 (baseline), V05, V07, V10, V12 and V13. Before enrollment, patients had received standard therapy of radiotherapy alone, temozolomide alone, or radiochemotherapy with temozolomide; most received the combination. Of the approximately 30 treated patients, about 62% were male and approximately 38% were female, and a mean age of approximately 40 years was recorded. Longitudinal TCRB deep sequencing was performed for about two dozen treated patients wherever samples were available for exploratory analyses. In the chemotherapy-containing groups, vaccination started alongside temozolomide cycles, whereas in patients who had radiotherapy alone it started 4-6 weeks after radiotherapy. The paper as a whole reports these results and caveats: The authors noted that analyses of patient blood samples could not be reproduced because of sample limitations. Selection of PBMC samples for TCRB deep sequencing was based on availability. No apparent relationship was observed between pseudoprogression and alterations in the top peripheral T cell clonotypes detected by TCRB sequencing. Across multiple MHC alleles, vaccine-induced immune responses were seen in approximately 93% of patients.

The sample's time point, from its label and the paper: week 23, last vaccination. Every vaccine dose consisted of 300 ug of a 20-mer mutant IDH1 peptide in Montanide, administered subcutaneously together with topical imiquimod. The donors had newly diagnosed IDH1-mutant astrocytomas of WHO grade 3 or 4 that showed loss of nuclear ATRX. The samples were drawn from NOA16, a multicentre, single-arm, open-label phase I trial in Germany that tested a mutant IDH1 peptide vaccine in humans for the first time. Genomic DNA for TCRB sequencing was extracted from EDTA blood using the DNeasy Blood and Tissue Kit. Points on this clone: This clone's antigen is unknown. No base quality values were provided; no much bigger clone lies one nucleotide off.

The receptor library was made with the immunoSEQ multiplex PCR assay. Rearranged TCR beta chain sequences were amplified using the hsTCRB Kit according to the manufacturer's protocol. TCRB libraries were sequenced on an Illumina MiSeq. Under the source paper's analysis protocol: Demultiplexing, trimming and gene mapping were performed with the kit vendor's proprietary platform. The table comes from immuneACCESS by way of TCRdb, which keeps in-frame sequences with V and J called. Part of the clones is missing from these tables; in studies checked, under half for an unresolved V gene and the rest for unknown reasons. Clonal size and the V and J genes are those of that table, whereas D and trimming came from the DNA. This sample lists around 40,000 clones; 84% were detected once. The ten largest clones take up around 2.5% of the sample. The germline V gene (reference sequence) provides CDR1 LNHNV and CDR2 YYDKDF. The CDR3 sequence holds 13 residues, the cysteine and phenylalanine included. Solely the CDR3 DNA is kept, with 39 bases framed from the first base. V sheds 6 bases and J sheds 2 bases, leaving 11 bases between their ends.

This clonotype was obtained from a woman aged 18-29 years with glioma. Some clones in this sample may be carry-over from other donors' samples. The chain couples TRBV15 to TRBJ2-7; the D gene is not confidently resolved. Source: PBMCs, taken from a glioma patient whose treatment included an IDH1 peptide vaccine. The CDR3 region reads CATRTDGTYEQYF. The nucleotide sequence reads TGTGCCACCAGGACCGACGGTACCTACGAGCAGTACTTC.